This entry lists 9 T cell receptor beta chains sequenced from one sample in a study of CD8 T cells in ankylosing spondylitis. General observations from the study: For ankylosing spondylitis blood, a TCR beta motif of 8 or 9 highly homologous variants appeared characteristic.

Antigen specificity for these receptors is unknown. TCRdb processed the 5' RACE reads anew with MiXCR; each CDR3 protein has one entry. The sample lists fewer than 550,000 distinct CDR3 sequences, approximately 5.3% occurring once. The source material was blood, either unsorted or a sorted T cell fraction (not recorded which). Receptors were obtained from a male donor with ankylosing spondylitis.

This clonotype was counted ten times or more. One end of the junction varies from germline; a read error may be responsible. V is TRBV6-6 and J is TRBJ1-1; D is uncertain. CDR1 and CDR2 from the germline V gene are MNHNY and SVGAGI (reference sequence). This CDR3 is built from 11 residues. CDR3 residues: CASSYLTEAFF. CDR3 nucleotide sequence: TGTGCCAGCAGTTACTTGACTGAAGCCTTCTTT.

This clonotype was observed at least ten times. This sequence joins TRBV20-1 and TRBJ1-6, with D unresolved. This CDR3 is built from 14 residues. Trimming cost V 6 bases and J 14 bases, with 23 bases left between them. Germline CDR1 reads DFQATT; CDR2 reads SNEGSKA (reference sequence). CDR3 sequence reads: CSATPVDSISSLHF. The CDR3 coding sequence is TGCAGTGCAACCCCCGTCGACTCTATATCGTCCCTCCACTTT.

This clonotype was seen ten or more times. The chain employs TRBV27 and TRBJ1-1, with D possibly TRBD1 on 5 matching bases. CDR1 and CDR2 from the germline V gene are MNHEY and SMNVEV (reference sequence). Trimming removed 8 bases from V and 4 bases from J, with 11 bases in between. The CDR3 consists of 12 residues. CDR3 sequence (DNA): TGTGCCAGCTTCAGGGTCGGCACTGAAGCTTTCTTT. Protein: CASFRVGTEAFF.

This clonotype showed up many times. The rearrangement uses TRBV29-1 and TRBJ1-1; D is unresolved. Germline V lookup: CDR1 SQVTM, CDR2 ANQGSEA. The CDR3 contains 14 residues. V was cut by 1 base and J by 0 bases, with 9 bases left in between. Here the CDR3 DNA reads TGCAGCGTTGAAGGAGTTCAGGTGAACACTGAAGCTTTCTTT. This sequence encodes CSVEGVQVNTEAFF.

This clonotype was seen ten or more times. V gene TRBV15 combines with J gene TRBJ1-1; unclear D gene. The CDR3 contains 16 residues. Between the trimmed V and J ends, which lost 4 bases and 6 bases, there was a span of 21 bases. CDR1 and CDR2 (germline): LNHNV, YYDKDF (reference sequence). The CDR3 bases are TGTGCCACCAGCAAGCTTCCGATTACGCTGGGCGCTGAAGCTTTCTTT. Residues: CATSKLPITLGAEAFF.

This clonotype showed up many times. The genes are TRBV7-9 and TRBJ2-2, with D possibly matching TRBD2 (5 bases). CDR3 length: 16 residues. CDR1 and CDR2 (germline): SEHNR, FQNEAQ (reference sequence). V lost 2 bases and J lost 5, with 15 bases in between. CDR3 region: CASSLRRTDITGELFF. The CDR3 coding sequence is TGTGCCAGCAGCTTACGTAGGACTGACATAACCGGGGAGCTGTTTTTT.

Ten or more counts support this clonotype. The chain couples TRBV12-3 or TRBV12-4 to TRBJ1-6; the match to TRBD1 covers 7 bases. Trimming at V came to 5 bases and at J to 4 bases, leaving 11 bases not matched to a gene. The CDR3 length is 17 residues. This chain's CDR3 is CASSIRQGLDYNSPLHF. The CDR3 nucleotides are TGTGCCAGCAGTATAAGACAGGGACTGGATTATAATTCACCCCTCCACTTT.

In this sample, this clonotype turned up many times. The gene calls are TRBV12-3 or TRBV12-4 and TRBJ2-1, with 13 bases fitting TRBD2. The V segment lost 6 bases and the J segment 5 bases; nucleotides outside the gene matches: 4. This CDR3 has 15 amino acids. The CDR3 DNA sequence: TGTGCCAGCAGCTGGGGACTAGCGGGAAACAATGAGCAGTTCTTC. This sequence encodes CASSWGLAGNNEQFF.

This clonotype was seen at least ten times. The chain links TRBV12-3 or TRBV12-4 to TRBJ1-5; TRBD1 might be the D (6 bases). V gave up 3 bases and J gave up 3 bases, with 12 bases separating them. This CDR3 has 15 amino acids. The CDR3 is CASSFAGALNQPQHF. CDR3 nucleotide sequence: TGTGCCAGCAGTTTCGCAGGGGCTCTCAATCAGCCCCAGCATTTT.